The present entry profiles one TCR beta chain with its context. This specimen belongs to a study of blood T cells in healthy people across ages. The second PCR ran about 6 to 12 cycles with a sample-barcoded 5' primer and J-beta primers. Each CDR3 protein is one row after TCRdb ran MiXCR on the 5' RACE reads. This sample yields around 1,000,000 distinct CDR3 sequences, of which roughly a quarter are seen a single time; less than 0.85% belongs to the top ten. Looked up from germline, CDR1 is MGHRA and CDR2 is YSYEKL. There are 15 residues in the CDR3. This sample also belongs to another study, concerning T cells of mothers and their children.

Sequencing input: blood. The rearrangement joins TRBV4-1 to TRBJ2-5; the D is unclear. The J call is uncertain, as TRBJ2-1 better fits the DNA end. The clonotype comes from a girl aged 2-9 years in good health. The CDR3 loop is CASSQGMVGSHEQFF. In DNA, the CDR3 is TGCGCCAGCAGCCAAGGGATGGTCGGGTCGCATGAGCAGTTCTTC.